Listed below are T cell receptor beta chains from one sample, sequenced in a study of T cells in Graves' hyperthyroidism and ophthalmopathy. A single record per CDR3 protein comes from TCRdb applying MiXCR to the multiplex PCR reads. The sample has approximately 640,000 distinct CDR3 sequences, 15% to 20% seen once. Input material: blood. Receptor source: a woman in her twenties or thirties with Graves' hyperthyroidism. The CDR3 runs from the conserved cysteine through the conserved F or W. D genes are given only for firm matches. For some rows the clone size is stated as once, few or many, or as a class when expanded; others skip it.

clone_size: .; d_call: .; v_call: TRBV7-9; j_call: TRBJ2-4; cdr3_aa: CASSLVGAIIAKNIQYF; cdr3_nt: TGTGCCAGCAGCTTAGTGGGGGCTATTATAGCCAAAAACATTCAGTACTTC
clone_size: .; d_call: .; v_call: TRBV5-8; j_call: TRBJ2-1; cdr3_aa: CASTKPLGRPYNEQFF; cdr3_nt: TGTGCCAGCACCAAACCCCTTGGACGTCCTTACAATGAGCAGTTCTTC
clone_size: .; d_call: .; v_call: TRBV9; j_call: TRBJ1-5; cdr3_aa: CASSVGGTDQPQHF; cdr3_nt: TGTGCCAGCAGCGTAGGTGGAACAGATCAGCCCCAGCATTTT
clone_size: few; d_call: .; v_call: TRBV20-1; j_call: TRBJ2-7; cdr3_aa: CSDSPGTYEQYF; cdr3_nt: TGCAGTGACTCCCCTGGGACCTACGAGCAGTACTTC
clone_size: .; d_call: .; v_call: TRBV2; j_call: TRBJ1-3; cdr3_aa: CASSSGYSGNTIYF; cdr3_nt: TGTGCCAGCAGCTCCGGGTACTCTGGAAACACCATATATTTT
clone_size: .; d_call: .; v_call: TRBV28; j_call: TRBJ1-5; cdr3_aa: CASSLPEGGRQPQHF; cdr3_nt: TGTGCCAGCAGTTTACCCGAGGGGGGGCGGCAGCCCCAGCATTTT
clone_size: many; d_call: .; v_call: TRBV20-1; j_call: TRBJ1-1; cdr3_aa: CSARDRAGTEAFF; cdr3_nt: TGCAGTGCTAGAGATCGGGCAGGAACTGAAGCTTTCTTT
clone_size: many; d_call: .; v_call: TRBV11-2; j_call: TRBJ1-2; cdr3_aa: CASSLDLRDIHGYTF; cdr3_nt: TGTGCCAGCAGCTTAGATCTCCGGGATATCCATGGCTACACCTTC
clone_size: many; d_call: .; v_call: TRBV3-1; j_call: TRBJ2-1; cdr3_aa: CASSQGVGSDEQFF; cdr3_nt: TGTGCCAGCAGCCAAGGGGTGGGGTCCGATGAGCAGTTCTTC
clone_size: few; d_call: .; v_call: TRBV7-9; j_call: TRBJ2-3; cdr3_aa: CASSLPRGRQFYTDTQYF; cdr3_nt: TGTGCCAGCAGCCTCCCGCGGGGAAGACAGTTTTACACAGATACGCAGTATTTT
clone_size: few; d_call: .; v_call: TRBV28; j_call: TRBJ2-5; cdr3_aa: CASSLLEGERETQYF; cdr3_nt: TGTGCCAGCAGTTTACTAGAAGGGGAGAGAGAGACCCAGTACTTC
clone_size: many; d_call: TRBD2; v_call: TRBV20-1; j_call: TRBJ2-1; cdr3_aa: CSARVYGGDLEKHEQFF; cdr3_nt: TGCAGTGCTAGAGTCTATGGGGGGGACCTAGAAAAACATGAGCAGTTCTTC
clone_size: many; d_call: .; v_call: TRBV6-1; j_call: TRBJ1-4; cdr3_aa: CASSEGRDHEKLFF; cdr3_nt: TGTGCCAGCAGTGAAGGAAGGGATCATGAAAAACTGTTTTTT
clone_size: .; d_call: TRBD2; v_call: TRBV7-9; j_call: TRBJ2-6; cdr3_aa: CASSSEAGGRGAGANVLTF; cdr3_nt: TGTGCCAGCAGCTCCGAGGCCGGGGGGAGAGGAGCTGGGGCCAACGTCCTGACTTTC
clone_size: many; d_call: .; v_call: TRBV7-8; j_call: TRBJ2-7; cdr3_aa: CASSLAPGGGYEQYF; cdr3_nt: TGTGCCAGCAGCTTAGCGCCTGGAGGGGGCTACGAGCAGTACTTC
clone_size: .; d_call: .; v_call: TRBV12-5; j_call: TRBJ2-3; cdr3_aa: CASGLTRADTQYF; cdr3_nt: TGTGCTAGTGGTTTGACTAGGGCAGATACGCAGTATTTT
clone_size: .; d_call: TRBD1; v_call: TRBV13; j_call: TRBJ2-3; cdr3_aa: CASSGSLRTGQDTQYF; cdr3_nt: TGTGCCAGCAGCGGATCCTTGAGGACAGGGCAAGATACGCAGTATTTT
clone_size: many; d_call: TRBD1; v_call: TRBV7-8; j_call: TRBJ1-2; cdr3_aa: CASSSMDRGRDGYTF; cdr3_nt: TGTGCCAGCAGCTCGATGGACAGGGGGCGCGATGGCTACACCTTC
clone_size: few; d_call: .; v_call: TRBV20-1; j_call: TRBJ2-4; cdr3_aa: CSARDRGHRTSVVQYF; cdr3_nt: TGCAGTGCTAGAGACAGGGGGCATAGGACTAGTGTTGTTCAGTACTTC
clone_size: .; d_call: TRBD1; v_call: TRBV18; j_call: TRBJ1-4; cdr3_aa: CASSSSPGQGLEKLFF; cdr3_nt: TGTGCCAGCTCATCATCACCGGGACAGGGATTGGAAAAACTGTTTTTT
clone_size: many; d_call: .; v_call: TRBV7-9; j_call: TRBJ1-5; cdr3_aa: CASSLEGSNQPQHF; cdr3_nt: TGCGCCAGCAGCTTGGAGGGTAGCAATCAGCCCCAGCATTTT
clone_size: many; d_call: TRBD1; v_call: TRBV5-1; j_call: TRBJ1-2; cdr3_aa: CASSAPDRNYGYTF; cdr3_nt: TGCGCCAGCAGCGCCCCGGACAGGAACTATGGCTACACCTTC
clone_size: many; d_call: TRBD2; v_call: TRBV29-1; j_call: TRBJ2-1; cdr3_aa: CSVEEGLAGTKEQFF; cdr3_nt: TGCAGCGTTGAAGAGGGACTAGCGGGTACGAAGGAGCAGTTCTTC
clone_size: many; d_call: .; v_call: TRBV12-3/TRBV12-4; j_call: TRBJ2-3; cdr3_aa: CASSPPIGNTQYF; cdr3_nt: TGTGCCAGCAGTCCGCCGATTGGGAATACGCAGTATTTT
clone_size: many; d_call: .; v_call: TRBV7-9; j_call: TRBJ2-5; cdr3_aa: CASSFVGIGGQETQYF; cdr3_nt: TGTGCCAGCAGCTTCGTAGGGATAGGCGGCCAAGAGACCCAGTACTTC
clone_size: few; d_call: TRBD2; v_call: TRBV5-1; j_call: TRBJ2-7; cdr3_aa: CASSLRAAAGLRREAGEQYF; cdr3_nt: TGCGCCAGCAGCTTGCGGGCGGCGGCAGGGCTAAGGCGGGAGGCGGGCGAGCAGTACTTC
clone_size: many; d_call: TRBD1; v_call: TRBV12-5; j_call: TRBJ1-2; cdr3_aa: CASGRDRPKGGYTF; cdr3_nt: TGTGCTAGTGGCCGGGACAGGCCCAAAGGTGGCTACACCTTC
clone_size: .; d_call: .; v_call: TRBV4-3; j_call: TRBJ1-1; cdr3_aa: CARSQHILGYTEAFF; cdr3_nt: TGCGCCCGCAGCCAACATATCTTGGGGTACACTGAAGCTTTCTTT
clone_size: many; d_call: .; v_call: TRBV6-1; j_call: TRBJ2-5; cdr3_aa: CATQAGETQYF; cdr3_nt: TGTGCCACCCAAGCTGGGGAGACCCAGTACTTC
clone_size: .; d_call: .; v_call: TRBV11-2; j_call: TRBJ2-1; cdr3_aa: CASSLGLQSSYNEQFF; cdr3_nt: TGTGCCAGCAGCTTAGGTCTGCAGAGCTCCTACAATGAGCAGTTCTTC
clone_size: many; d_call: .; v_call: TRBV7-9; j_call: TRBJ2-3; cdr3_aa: CASSNRGTDTQYF; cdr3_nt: TGTGCCAGCAGCAACCGGGGGACAGATACGCAGTATTTT
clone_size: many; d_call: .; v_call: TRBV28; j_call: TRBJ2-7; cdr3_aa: CASSRGSGEQYF; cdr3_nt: TGTGCCAGCAGTAGGGGGTCGGGGGAGCAGTACTTC
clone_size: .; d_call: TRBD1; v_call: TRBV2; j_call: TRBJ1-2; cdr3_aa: CASSGTGGDYGYTF; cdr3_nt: TGTGCCAGCAGTGGGACAGGGGGCGACTATGGCTACACCTTC
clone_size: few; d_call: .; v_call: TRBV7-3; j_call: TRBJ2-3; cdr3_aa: CASSAGSGDTQYF; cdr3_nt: TGTGCCAGCTCCGCGGGTTCCGGAGATACGCAGTATTTT
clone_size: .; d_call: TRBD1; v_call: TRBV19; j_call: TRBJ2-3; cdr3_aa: CASSPGTGNTDTQYF; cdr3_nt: TGTGCCAGTAGCCCCGGGACAGGGAACACAGATACGCAGTATTTT
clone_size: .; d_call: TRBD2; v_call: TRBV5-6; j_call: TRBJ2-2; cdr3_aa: CASSLGLAEITGELFF; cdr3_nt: TGTGCCAGCAGCTTAGGGCTAGCGGAGATCACCGGGGAGCTGTTTTTT
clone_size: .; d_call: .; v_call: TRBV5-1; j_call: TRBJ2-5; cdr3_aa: CASSLRLEGETQYF; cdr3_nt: TGCGCCAGCAGCCTAAGACTAGAGGGGGAGACCCAGTACTTC